Included here is one T cell receptor (beta chain) sequence, with context. This specimen comes from a study of technical replicates of blood from a few donors. Repertoires were generated with immunoSEQ multiplex PCR, while TCRdb's copy carries only in-frame clones and drops some. Of about 83,000 clones in the sample, roughly 94% are singletons; the top ten hold over 0.2%. Germline V lookup: CDR1 LNHDA, CDR2 SQIVND (reference sequence). V lost 7 bases to trimming and J lost 2 bases, with 18 bases between them. The CDR3 runs to 16 residues. The chain joins TRBV19 to TRBJ1-3; maybe TRBD1 (6 bases). Input material: T cells isolated from PBMCs. The receptor was derived from a human donor in good health. As DNA, the CDR3 is TGTGCCAGTACGACAGGCATCCTATCCGCTGGAAACACCATATATTTT. Translation: CASTTGILSAGNTIYF.